This T cell receptor (beta chain) was recorded in a study of PD-L1 blockade in urothelial cancer. Study details: After treatment start, blood was analyzed at 3 weeks (second dose) and at 6 weeks.

Each PCR contained spiked-in synthetic TCR analog templates. The data were produced by immunoSEQ multiplex PCR, yet TCRdb's version contains in-frame clones alone and is incomplete. The repertoire has some 110,000 clones, approximately 90% of them found once; the top ten carry roughly 1.8%. This sample's time point: peripheral blood 6 weeks after treatment start. Germline V gene sequence: CDR1 LGHNA, CDR2 YNFKEQ. V dropped 0 bases and J dropped 6 bases, with 9 bases sitting between them. The CDR3 loop spans 15 amino acids. Here the sequenced sample was PBMCs, taken around atezolizumab (anti-PD-L1) treatment. J is TRBJ1-6 and V is TRBV4-2; weak D call: TRBD1 (5 bases). The receptor was derived from a man aged 60-69 years with urothelial cancer. The CDR3 is CASSQEAGLNSPLHF. The CDR3 bases are TGTGCCAGCAGCCAAGAAGCGGGGCTTAATTCACCCCTCCACTTT.